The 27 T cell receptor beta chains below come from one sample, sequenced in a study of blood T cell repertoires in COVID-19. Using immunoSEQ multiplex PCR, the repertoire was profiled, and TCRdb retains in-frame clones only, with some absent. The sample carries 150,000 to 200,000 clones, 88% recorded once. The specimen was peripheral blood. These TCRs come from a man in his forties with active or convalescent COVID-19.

This CDR3 is CASSLSAAGGPEDTQYF. CDR3 nucleotide sequence: TGTGCCAGCAGCTTGAGTGCAGCGGGAGGGCCAGAAGATACGCAGTATTTT. The rearrangement joins TRBV28 to TRBJ2-3, with 10 bases matching TRBD2. Germline assignment: CDR1 MDHEN and CDR2 SYDVKM. The V segment lost 6 bases and the J segment 5 bases; nucleotides outside the gene matches: 14. The CDR3 has 17 amino acids. The whole variable domain, filled in from reference TRBV28 and TRBJ2-3, reads DVKVTQSSRYLVKRTGEKVFLECVQDMDHENMFWYRQDPGLGLRLIYFSYDVKMKEKGDIPEGYSVSREKKERFSLILESASTNQTSMYLCASSLSAAGGPEDTQYFGPGTRLTVL.

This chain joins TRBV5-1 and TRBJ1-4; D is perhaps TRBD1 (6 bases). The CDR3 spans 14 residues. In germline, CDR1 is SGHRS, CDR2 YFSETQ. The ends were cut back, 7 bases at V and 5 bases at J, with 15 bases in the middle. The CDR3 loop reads CASSSGQDNEKLFF. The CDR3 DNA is TGCGCCAGCTCCTCGGGACAAGACAATGAAAAACTGTTTTTT.

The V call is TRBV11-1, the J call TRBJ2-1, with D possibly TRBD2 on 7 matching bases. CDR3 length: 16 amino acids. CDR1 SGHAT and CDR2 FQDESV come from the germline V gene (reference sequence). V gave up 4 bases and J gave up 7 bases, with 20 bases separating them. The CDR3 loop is CASSSLGGDTLNEQFF. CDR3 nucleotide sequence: TGTGCCAGCAGCTCTTTAGGGGGGGATACACTGAATGAGCAGTTCTTC.

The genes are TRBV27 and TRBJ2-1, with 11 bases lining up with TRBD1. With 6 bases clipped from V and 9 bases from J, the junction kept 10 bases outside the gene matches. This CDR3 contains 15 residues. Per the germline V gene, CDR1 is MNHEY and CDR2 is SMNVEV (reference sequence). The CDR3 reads CASSVPGTGGGEQFF. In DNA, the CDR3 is TGTGCCAGCAGCGTCCCCGGGACAGGGGGGGGTGAGCAGTTCTTC.

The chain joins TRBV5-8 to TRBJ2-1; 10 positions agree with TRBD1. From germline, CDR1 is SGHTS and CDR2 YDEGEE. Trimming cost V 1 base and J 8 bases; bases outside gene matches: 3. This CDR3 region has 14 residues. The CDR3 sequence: CASSLRQGAYEQFF. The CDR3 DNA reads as TGTGCCAGCAGCTTGCGACAGGGGGCCTATGAGCAGTTCTTC.

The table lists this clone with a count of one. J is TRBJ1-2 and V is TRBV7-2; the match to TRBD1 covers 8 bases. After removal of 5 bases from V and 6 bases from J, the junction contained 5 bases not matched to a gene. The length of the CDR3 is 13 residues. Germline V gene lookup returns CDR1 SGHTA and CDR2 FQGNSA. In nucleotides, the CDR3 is TGTGCCAGCAGCGAGGGACAGGTGGATGGCTACACCTTC. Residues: CASSEGQVDGYTF. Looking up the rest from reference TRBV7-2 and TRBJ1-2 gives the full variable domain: GAGVSQSPSNKVTEKGKDVELRCDPISGHTALYWYRQSLGQGLEFLIYFQGNSAPDKSGLPSDRFSAERTGGSVSTLTIQRTQQEDSAVYLCASSEGQVDGYTFGSGTRLTVV.

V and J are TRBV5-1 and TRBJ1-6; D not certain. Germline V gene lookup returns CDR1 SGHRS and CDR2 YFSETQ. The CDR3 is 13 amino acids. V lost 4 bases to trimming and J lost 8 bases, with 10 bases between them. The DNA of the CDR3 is TGCGCCAGCAGCCCGGGGATCGATTCACCCCTCCACTTT. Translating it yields CASSPGIDSPLHF.

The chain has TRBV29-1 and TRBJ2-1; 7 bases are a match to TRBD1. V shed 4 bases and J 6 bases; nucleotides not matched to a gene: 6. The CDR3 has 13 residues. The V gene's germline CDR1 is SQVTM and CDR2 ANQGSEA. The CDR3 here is CSVVFAGGNEQFF. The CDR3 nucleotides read TGCAGCGTTGTGTTTGCAGGGGGCAATGAGCAGTTCTTC.

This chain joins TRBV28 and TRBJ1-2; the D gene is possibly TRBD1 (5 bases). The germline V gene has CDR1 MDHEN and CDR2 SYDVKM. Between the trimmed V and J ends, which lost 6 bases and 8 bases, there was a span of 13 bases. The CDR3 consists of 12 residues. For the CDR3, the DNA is TGTGCCAGCAGGGCGGACATGGGAGGCTACACCTTC. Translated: CASRADMGGYTF.

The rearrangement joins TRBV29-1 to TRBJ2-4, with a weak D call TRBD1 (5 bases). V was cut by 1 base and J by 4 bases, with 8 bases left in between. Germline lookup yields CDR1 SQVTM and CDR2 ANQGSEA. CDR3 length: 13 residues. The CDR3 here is CSVEGSGKNIQYF. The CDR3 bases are TGCAGCGTTGAAGGGTCAGGGAAAAACATTCAGTACTTC.

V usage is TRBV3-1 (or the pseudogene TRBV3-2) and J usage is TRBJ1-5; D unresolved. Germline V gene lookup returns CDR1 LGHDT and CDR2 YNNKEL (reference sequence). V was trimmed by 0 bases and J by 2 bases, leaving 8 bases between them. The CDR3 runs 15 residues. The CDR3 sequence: CASSQDLTGNQPQHF. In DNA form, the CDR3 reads TGTGCCAGCAGCCAAGATTTAACAGGCAATCAGCCCCAGCATTTT.

CDR3 in DNA: TGCGCCAGCAGCAAGGGGCCTTTCTCGGCTAACTATGGCTACACCTTC. Residues: CASSKGPFSANYGYTF. The J gene is TRBJ1-2, the V gene TRBV5-1, with a weak D call TRBD1 (5 bases). The ends were cut back, 4 bases at V and 0 bases at J, with 16 bases in the middle. This CDR3 has 16 residues. In germline, CDR1 is SGHRS, CDR2 YFSETQ.

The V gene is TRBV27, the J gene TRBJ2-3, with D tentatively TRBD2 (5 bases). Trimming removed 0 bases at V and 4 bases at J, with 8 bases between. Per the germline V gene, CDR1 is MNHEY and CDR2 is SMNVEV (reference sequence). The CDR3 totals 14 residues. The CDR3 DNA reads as TGTGCCAGCAGTTTATCGAGGCGGGCAGATACGCAGTATTTT. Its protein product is CASSLSRRADTQYF.

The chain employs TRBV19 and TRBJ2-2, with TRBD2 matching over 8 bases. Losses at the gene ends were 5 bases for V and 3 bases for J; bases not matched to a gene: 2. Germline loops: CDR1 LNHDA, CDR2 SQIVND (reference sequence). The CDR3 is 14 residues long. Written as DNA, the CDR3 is TGTGCCAGTAGTCCCGGGGGGGACACCGGGGAGCTGTTTTTT. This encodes CASSPGGDTGELFF.

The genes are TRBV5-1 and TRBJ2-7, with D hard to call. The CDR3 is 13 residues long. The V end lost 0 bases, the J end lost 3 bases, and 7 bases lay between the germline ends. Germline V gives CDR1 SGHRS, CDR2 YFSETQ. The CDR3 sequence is CASSLVSGYEQYF. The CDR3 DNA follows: TGCGCCAGCAGCTTGGTGTCGGGCTACGAGCAGTACTTC.

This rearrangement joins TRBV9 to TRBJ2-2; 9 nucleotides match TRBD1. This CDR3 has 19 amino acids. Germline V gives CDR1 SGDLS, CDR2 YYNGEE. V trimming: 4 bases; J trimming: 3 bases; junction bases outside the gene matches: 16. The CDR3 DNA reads TGTGCCAGCAGCACTACGATACAGGGGGCGCCCCGTGACACCGGGGAGCTGTTTTTT. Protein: CASSTTIQGAPRDTGELFF.

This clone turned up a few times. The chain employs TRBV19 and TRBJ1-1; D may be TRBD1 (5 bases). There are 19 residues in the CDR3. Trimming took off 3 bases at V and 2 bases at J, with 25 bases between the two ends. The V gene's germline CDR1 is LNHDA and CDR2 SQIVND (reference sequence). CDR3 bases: TGTGCCAGTAGTATCGCAGGGCAGTTTTGGATCCTATTTAACACTGAAGCTTTCTTT. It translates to CASSIAGQFWILFNTEAFF.

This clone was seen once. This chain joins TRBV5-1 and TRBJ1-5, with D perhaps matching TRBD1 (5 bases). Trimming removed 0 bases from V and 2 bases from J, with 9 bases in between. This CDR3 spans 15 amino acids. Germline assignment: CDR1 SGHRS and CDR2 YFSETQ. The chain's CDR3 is CASSLAGRGNQPQHF. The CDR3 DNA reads TGCGCCAGCAGCTTGGCCGGCAGGGGCAATCAGCCCCAGCATTTT.

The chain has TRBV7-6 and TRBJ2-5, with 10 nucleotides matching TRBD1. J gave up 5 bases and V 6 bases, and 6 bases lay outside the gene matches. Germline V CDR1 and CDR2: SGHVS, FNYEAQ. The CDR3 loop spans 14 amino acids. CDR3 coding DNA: TGTGCCAGCAGTTCTGACAGGGGGCATGAGACCCAGTACTTC. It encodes CASSSDRGHETQYF. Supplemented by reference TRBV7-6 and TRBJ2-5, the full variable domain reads GAGVSQSPRYKVTKRGQDVALRCDPISGHVSLYWYRQALGQGPEFLTYFNYEAQQDKSGLPNDRFSAERPEGSISTLTIQRTEQRDSAMYRCASSSDRGHETQYFGPGTRLLVL.

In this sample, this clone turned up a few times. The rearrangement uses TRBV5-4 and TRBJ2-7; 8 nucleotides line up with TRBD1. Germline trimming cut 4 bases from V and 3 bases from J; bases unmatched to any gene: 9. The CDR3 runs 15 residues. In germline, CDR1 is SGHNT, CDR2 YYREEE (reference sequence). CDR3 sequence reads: CASSPPGQVNYEQYF. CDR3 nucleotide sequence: TGTGCCAGCAGCCCGCCGGGACAGGTAAACTACGAGCAGTACTTC.

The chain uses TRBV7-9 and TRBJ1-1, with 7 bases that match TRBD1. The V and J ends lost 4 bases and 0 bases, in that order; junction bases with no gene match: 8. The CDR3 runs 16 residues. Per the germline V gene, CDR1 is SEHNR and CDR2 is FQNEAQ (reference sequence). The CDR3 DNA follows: TGTGCCAGCAGCTATGACAGGGAAAATATGAACACTGAAGCTTTCTTT. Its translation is CASSYDRENMNTEAFF.

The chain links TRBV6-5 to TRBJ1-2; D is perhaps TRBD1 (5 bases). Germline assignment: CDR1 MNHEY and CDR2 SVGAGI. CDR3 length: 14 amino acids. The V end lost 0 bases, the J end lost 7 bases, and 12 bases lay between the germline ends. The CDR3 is CASSYSTLGGGYTF. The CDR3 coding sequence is TGTGCCAGCAGTTACTCGACGTTGGGGGGTGGCTACACCTTC.

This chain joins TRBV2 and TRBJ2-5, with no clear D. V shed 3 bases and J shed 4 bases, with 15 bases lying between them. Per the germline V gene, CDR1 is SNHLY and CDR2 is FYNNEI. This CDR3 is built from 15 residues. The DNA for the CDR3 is TGTGCCAGCAGTGAGGGTCCGGGTGATCCAGAGACCCAGTACTTC. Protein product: CASSEGPGDPETQYF.

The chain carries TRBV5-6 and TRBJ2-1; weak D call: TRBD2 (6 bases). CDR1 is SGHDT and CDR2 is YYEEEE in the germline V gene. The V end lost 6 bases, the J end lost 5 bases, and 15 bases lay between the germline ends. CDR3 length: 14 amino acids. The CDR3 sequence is CASTKGGAHNEQFF. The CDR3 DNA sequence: TGTGCCAGCACAAAGGGAGGTGCCCACAATGAGCAGTTCTTC.

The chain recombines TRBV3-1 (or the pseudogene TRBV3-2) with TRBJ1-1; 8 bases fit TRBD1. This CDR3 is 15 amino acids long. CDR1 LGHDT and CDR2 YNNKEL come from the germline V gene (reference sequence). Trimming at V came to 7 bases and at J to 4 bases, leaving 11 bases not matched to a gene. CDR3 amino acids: CASTTRGRSSTEAFF. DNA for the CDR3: TGTGCCAGCACTACCAGGGGGCGCTCTAGCACTGAAGCTTTCTTT.

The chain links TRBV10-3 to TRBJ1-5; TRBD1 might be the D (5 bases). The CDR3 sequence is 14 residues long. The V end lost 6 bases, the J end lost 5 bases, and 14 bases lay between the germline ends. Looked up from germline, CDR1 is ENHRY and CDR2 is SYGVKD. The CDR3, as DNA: TGTGCCATCAGCCCGGGGGGAAGGGATCAGCCCCAGCATTTT. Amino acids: CAISPGGRDQPQHF.

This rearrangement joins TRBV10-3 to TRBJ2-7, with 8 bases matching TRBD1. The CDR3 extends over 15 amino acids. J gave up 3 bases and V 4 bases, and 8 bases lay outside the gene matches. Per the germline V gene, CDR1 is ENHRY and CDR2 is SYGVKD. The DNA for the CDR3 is TGTGCCATCAGTGGGAAACCGACAGGGGACTACGAGCAGTACTTC. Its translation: CAISGKPTGDYEQYF.